This TCR beta chain was observed in a study of blood T cell repertoires in COVID-19. Study details: Specimens from acute and convalescent COVID-19 originated in the United States, Italy and Spain. PBMCs, B-cell-depleted T cells, or T cells provided the cDNA or gDNA that made up the material.

Trimming stripped 4 bases from V and 6 bases from J, with 10 bases between. The CDR3 runs 11 residues. Germline V gene data show CDR1 as DFQATT and CDR2 as SNEGSKA (reference sequence). Sequencing used immunoSEQ multiplex PCR; TCRdb keeps in-frame clones, though not all of them. The table has about 90,000 clones, roughly 78% seen once; the top ten hold around 10%. The chain carries TRBV20-1 and TRBJ2-7; TRBD1 is a possible D gene (5 bases). This TCR derives from a woman in her seventies with acute or convalescent COVID-19. Material for sequencing was peripheral blood. The CDR3 spells CSAKDQGEQYF. As DNA, the CDR3 is TGCAGTGCTAAAGACCAGGGCGAGCAGTACTTC.